The 10 T cell receptor beta chains given below trace back to one sample, sequenced in a study of identifying expanded T cells in peripheral blood. This table comes from immunoSEQ multiplex PCR, and its TCRdb copy is limited to in-frame clones, with some not included. In the table there are over 65,000 clones, roughly 89% of which are singletons. Sequencing used blood. The source of these receptors is a person aged 18 to 75 in good health.

The CDR3 nucleotides read TGCGCCAGCAGCTTAAGTCGGGGTGGAGAGACCCAGTACTTC. Protein sequence: CASSLSRGGETQYF. The chain couples TRBV5-1 to TRBJ2-5, with D possibly being TRBD2 (5 bases). The V gene's germline CDR1 is SGHRS and CDR2 YFSETQ. The V and J ends lost 2 bases and 4 bases respectively, with 12 bases between them. There are 14 residues in the CDR3.

J is TRBJ1-2 and V is TRBV7-8, with a possible D match to TRBD1 (5 bases). Trimming stripped 3 bases from V and 7 bases from J, with 9 bases between. The V gene's germline CDR1 is SGHVS and CDR2 FQNEAQ. The CDR3 contains 12 residues. The CDR3 reads CASSFSQGGYTF. CDR3 DNA sequence: TGTGCCAGCAGCTTTAGTCAGGGTGGCTACACCTTC.

The J gene is TRBJ2-7, the V gene TRBV11-3; 7 nucleotides match TRBD1. V gave up 7 bases and J gave up 5 bases; unmatched junction bases: 14. This CDR3 is 15 amino acids long. CDR1 SGHNT and CDR2 YENEEA come from the germline V gene. CDR3 loop: CASNIGNRGGDEQYF. The DNA for the CDR3 is TGTGCCAGCAACATTGGAAACAGGGGTGGCGACGAGCAGTACTTC. Full variable domain (rest looked up from reference TRBV11-3 and TRBJ2-7): EAGVVQSPRYKIIEKKQPVAFWCNPISGHNTLYWYLQNLGQGPELLIRYENEEAVDDSQLPKDRFSAERLKGVDSTLKIQPAELGDSAVYLCASNIGNRGGDEQYFGPGTRLTVT.

CDR3 amino acids: CASSLRFGATNEKLFF. The CDR3 DNA follows: TGTGCCAGCAGCTTGAGATTTGGAGCAACTAATGAAAAACTGTTTTTT. The chain carries TRBV5-5 and TRBJ1-4; the D is unclear. The CDR3 runs 16 residues. Looked up from germline, CDR1 is SGHKS and CDR2 is YYEKEE (reference sequence). The ends were cut back, 1 base at V and 0 bases at J, with 10 bases in the middle.

The chain recombines TRBV6-6 with TRBJ2-1, with 9 positions matching TRBD2. The CDR3 is 15 amino acids. From germline, CDR1 is MNHNY and CDR2 SVGAGI (reference sequence). The junction had 2 bases not matched to a gene; V was cut back by 5 bases and J by 0 bases. CDR3 sequence reads: CASSPSGNSYNEQFF. In DNA, the CDR3 is TGTGCCAGCAGTCCTAGCGGGAACTCCTACAATGAGCAGTTCTTC.

The rearrangement joins TRBV9 to TRBJ2-7, with 9 bases fitting TRBD2. Germline V gene lookup returns CDR1 SGDLS and CDR2 YYNGEE. This CDR3 is 16 amino acids long. V gave up 4 bases and J gave up 4 bases; unmatched junction bases: 12. The CDR3: CASSTQGREGQYEQYF. CDR3 DNA: TGTGCCAGCAGCACCCAGGGGCGGGAGGGCCAATACGAGCAGTACTTC.

The CDR3 protein is CASSVGLAGGETQYF. For the CDR3, the DNA is TGTGCCAGCAGCGTAGGACTAGCGGGGGGCGAGACCCAGTACTTC. The chain recombines TRBV9 with TRBJ2-5, with TRBD2 identical over 13 bases. After removal of 0 bases from V and 5 bases from J, the junction contained 1 base not matched to a gene. The germline V gene encodes CDR1 SGDLS and CDR2 YYNGEE. This CDR3 is built from 15 residues.

The rearrangement joins TRBV11-1 to TRBJ2-1; TRBD2 matches at 8 bases. The CDR3 has 17 amino acids. V gave up 5 bases and J gave up 3 bases; unmatched junction bases: 12. The germline V gene has CDR1 SGHAT and CDR2 FQDESV (reference sequence). CDR3 sequence reads: CASSPKVGGGLYNEQFF. In DNA, the CDR3 is TGTGCCAGCAGCCCCAAGGTCGGCGGGGGGCTCTACAATGAGCAGTTCTTC.

V gene TRBV19 combines with J gene TRBJ2-3; the D is unclear. The germline V and J ends were trimmed by 4 bases and 4 bases, with 12 bases remaining between them. Germline V gives CDR1 LNHDA, CDR2 SQIVND (reference sequence). The length of the CDR3 is 14 residues. CDR3 sequence (DNA): TGTGCCAGTAGTACCTCGGACCGGGCAGATACGCAGTATTTT. This sequence encodes CASSTSDRADTQYF. Full variable domain (missing parts from reference TRBV19 and TRBJ2-3): DGGITQSPKYLFRKEGQNVTLSCEQNLNHDAMYWYRQDPGQGLRLIYYSQIVNDFQKGDIAEGYSVSREKKESFPLTVTSAQKNPTAFYLCASSTSDRADTQYFGPGTRLTVL.

The chain links TRBV4-2 to TRBJ1-1; tentatively, D is TRBD1 (6 bases). This CDR3 spans 14 amino acids. Trimming removed 3 bases from V and 5 bases from J, with 13 bases in between. From germline, CDR1 is LGHNA and CDR2 YNFKEQ. CDR3 in amino acids: CASSHAGVGTEAFF. The CDR3 region has the DNA TGTGCCAGCAGCCATGCAGGGGTGGGTACTGAAGCTTTCTTT.